A selection of T cell receptor beta chains follows, all from one sample in a study of cytomegalovirus exposure and HLA in healthy donors. The assay was immunoSEQ multiplex PCR, and TCRdb's table has in-frame clones only and misses some. The data hold 90,000 to 140,000 clones, with roughly three quarters observed a single time. Sequenced: PBMCs. The receptors were sampled from a man aged 25-40 years in good health and CMV-seronegative. Both conserved end residues are part of each CDR3. D genes are given only for firm matches. Some rows mark clone size as missing; the rest say once, few, many or name a class of expanded clone.

D gene,clone size,V gene,J gene,CDR3 protein,CDR3 DNA
TRBD1,-,TRBV5-4,TRBJ1-1,CASSSRTGSRWAEAFF,TGTGCCAGCAGCTCCCGGACAGGATCCAGGTGGGCTGAAGCTTTCTTT
TRBD2,-,TRBV4-3,TRBJ2-3,CASSQEQASGPDTQYF,TGCGCCAGCAGCCAAGAGCAAGCTAGCGGTCCAGATACGCAGTATTTT
-,once,TRBV29-1,TRBJ2-7,CSVSDSPSSYEQYF,TGCAGCGTTAGCGACAGCCCAAGCTCCTACGAGCAGTACTTC
-,-,TRBV7-2,TRBJ1-6,CASSLVSGDSPLHF,TGTGCCAGCAGCTTAGTATCGGGAGATTCACCCCTCCACTTT
-,-,TRBV6-1,TRBJ1-5,CASMKEAGGNQPQHF,TGTGCCAGCATGAAGGAGGCGGGAGGCAATCAGCCCCAGCATTTT
-,-,TRBV28,TRBJ1-2,CASSNMGRGYGYTF,TGTGCCAGCAGCAACATGGGCAGGGGATACGGCTACACCTTC
-,-,TRBV7-9,TRBJ1-1,CASSLRGFTEAFF,TGTGCCAGCAGCTTACGGGGGTTCACTGAAGCTTTCTTT
-,-,TRBV30,TRBJ2-2,CAWSATGKGTGELFF,TGTGCCTGGAGTGCAACAGGGAAGGGTACCGGGGAGCTGTTTTTT
TRBD2,-,TRBV5-1,TRBJ2-7,CASSGRDYSYEQYF,TGCGCCAGCAGCGGGCGGGACTACTCCTACGAGCAGTACTTC
TRBD1,-,TRBV5-4,TRBJ2-1,CASSSGGTGGEQFF,TGTGCCAGCAGCTCTGGGGGGACAGGGGGTGAGCAGTTCTTC
TRBD1,-,TRBV19,TRBJ1-2,CASSIPRTGANYGYTF,TGTGCCAGTAGTATTCCTAGGACAGGGGCAAACTATGGCTACACCTTC
-,-,TRBV28,TRBJ1-5,CASIQRGINQPQHF,TGTGCCAGCATCCAAAGGGGGATCAATCAGCCCCAGCATTTT
TRBD1,-,TRBV30,TRBJ1-5,CAWKRQGARQPQHF,TGTGCCTGGAAAAGACAGGGGGCAAGACAGCCCCAGCATTTT
-,-,TRBV28,TRBJ2-7,CASTSTGAGTTYEQYF,TGTGCCAGCACCTCCACGGGCGCGGGAACAACCTACGAGCAGTACTTC
-,-,TRBV4-3,TRBJ1-3,CASSQAITSSGNTIYF,TGCGCCAGCAGCCAAGCGATTACCAGCTCTGGAAACACCATATATTTT
-,few,TRBV28,TRBJ2-1,CASSPWGGGRDNEQFF,TGTGCCAGCAGTCCTTGGGGAGGGGGAAGGGACAATGAGCAGTTCTTC
TRBD2,-,TRBV5-1,TRBJ2-4,CASSSTLAGGDKNIQYF,TGCGCCAGCAGCTCCACCTTAGCGGGAGGCGACAAAAACATTCAGTACTTC